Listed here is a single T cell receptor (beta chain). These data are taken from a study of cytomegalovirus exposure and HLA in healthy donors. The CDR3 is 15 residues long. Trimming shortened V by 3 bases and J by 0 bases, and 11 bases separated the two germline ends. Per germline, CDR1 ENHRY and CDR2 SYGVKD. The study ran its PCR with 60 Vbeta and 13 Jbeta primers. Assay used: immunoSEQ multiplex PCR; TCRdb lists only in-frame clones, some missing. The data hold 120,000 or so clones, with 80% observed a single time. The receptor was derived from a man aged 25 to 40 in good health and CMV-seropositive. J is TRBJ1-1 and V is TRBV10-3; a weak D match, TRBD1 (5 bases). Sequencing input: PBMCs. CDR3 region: CAISESQVLNTEAFF. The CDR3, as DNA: TGTGCCATCAGTGAATCACAGGTCCTGAACACTGAAGCTTTCTTT.